The TCR beta chain described here comes from a study of cytomegalovirus exposure and HLA in healthy donors. Overall study: Of several hundred genotyped donors, 80% to 85% grouped in the Caucasian-associated ancestry cluster.

Germline V gives CDR1 MNHNY, CDR2 SVGAGI (reference sequence). This CDR3 is 16 amino acids long. V was pared by 2 bases and J by 4 bases, with 15 bases between. General observations from the study: Immune exposure was documented only through CMV serostatus. TRBV6-2, TRBV6-3 and some other V segments were excluded as indistinguishable. Association with HLA alleles at 0.05 false discovery rate was found for 16,951 TCR beta sequences in a later analysis.

PCR primers comprised 60 Vbeta and 13 Jbeta primers. Measured with immunoSEQ multiplex PCR; TCRdb has only the in-frame clones, and not every one. Among about 120,000 clones listed, around 80% were seen once. Comments on this clone: Its cognate antigen is unknown.

Specimen: PBMCs. This sequence originates from a woman aged 18-29 years in good health and CMV-seronegative. The rearrangement uses TRBV6-6 and TRBJ1-3; D perhaps matches TRBD1 (5 bases). CDR3 sequence: CASSYGSTDLGNTIYF. The CDR3 nucleotides read TGTGCCAGCAGTTACGGATCGACAGACTTAGGAAACACCATATATTTT.